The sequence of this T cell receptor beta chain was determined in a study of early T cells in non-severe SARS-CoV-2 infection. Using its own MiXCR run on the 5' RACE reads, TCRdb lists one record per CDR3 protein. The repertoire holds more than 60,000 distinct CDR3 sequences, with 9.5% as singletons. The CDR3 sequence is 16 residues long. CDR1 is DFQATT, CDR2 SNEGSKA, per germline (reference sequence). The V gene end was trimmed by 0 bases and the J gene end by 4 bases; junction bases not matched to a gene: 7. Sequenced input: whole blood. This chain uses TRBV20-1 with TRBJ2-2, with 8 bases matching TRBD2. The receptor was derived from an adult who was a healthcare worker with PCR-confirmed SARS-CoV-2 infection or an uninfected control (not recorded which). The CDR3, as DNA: TGCAGTGCTAGAGATTATACTAGCGGTTTCACCGGGGAGCTGTTTTTT. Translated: CSARDYTSGFTGELFF.